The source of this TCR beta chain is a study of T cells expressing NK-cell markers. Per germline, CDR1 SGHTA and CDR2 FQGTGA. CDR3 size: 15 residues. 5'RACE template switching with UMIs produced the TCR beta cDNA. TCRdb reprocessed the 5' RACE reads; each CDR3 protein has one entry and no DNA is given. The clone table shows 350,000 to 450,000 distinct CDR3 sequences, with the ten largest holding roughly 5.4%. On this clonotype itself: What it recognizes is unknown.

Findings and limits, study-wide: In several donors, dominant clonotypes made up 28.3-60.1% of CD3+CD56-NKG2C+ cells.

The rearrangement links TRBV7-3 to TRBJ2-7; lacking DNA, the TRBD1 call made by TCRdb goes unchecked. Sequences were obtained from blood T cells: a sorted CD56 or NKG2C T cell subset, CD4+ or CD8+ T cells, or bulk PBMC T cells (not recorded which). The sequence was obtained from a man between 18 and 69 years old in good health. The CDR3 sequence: CASSLEVGGGYEQYF.